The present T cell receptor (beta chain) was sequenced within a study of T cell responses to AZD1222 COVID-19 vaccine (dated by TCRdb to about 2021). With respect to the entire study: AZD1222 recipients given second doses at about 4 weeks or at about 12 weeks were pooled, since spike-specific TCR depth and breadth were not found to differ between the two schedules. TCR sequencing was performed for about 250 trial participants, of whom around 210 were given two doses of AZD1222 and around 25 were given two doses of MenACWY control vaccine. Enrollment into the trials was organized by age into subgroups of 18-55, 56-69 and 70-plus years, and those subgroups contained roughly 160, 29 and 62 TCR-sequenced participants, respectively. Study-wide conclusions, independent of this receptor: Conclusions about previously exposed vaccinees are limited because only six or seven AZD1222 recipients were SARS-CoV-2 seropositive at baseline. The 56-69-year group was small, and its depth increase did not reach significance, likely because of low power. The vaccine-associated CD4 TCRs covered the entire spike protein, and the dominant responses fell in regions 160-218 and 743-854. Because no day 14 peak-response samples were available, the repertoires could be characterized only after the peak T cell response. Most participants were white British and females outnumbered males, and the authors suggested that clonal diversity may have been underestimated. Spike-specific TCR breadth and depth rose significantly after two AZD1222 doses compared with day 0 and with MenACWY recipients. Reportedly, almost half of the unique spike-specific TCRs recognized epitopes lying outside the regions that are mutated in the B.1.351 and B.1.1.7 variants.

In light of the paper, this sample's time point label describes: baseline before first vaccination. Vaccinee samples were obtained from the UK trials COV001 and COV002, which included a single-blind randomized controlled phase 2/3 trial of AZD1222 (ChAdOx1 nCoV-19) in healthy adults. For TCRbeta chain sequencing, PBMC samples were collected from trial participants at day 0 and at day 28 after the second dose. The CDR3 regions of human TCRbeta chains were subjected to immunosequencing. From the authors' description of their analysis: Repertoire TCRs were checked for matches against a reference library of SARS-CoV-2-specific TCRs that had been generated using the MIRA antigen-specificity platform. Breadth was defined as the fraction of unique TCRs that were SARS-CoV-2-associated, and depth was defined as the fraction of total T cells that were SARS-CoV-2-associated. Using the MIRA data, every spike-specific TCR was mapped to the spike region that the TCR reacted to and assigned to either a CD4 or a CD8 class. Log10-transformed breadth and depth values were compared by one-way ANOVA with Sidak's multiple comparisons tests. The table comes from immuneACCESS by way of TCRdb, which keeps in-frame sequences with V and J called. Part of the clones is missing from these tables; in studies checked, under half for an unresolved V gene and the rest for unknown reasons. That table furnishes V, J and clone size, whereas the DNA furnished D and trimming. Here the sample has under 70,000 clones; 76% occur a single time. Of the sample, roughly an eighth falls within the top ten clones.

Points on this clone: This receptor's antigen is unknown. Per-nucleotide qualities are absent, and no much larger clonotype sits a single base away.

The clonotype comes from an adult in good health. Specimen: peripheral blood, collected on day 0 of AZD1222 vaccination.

The base sequence is TGTGCCAGCAGCTTGGATTCCACCACCCAGTACTTC. Translated, this gives CASSLDSTTQYF. The rearranged segments are TRBV5-5 and TRBJ2-5; no D gene can be assigned with confidence. V loses 0 bases of germline sequence and J loses 8 bases, and the interval between the two ends is 8 bases. Counted from cysteine to phenylalanine, this CDR3 has 12 amino acids. Here the CDR3 DNA is all that survives: 36 bases in frame from base 1. The germline V gene (reference sequence) provides CDR1 SGHKS and CDR2 YYEKEE.